This T cell receptor beta chain was retrieved from a study of blood T cell repertoires in COVID-19. V dropped 3 bases and J dropped 9 bases, with 6 bases sitting between them. The CDR3 is 12 residues long. Recovered status in Cohort 3 required two negative PCRs, clearance, or symptom resolution. Methods used by the authors: Amplifying reference gene primers gave estimates of nucleated cell counts. Method: immunoSEQ multiplex PCR; TCRdb's copy keeps in-frame clones and lacks some. That table supplies the V and J calls and clone size; D and trimming were determined from the DNA. The repertoire includes roughly 400,000 clones, 90% of them detected once, and approximately 0.65% sits in the top ten. Worth noting for this clone: This sample includes further DNA sequences coding for the same CDR3.

Sequenced sample: PBMCs or T cells enriched from blood (not recorded which). This TCR derives from a young man who had recovered from COVID-19. The J gene is TRBJ1-6, the V gene TRBV12-3 or TRBV12-4; no clear D. CDR3 sequence reads: CASSLPGSPLHF. In DNA, the CDR3 is TGTGCCAGCAGTTTGCCGGGTTCACCCCTCCACTTT.